The clone carrying this TCR beta chain has ten or more counts. Germline lookup yields CDR1 LNHDA and CDR2 SQIVND (reference sequence). This CDR3 spans 15 amino acids. J gave up 2 bases and V 8 bases, and 9 bases lay outside the gene matches. The data derive from a study of low-dose radiotherapy and immunotherapy resistance in tumors. With TRAV- and TRBV-specific primers, first-strand cDNA was made, covering the alpha and beta chains. With a constant-region primer and a V-primer adapter, TCRs were subjected to roughly 18 PCR cycles of amplification. TCRdb redid the calling of the reads with MiXCR, one entry per CDR3 protein. The table lists 100,000 or so distinct CDR3 sequences, around 21% of them singletons. The time point was: after trial treatment. Treatment reported: LDRT plus nivolumab, ipilimumab, low-dose cyclophosphamide and aspirin (RACIN trial).

The sequence derives from a male donor with prostate cancer. This chain links TRBV19 with TRBJ1-5; 7 bases align to TRBD1. Sequenced here: PBMCs, sampled after low-dose radiotherapy plus immunotherapy. The CDR3 spells CASERAGGGNQPQHF. DNA for the CDR3: TGTGCCAGTGAGAGGGCAGGGGGGGGCAATCAGCCCCAGCATTTT. The variable domain in full, with the rest retrieved from reference TRBV19 and TRBJ1-5, is DGGITQSPKYLFRKEGQNVTLSCEQNLNHDAMYWYRQDPGQGLRLIYYSQIVNDFQKGDIAEGYSVSREKKESFPLTVTSAQKNPTAFYLCASERAGGGNQPQHFGDGTRLSIL.